This T cell receptor beta chain stems from a study of cytomegalovirus exposure and HLA in healthy donors. The CDR3 has 14 amino acids. Germline loops: CDR1 SGHRS, CDR2 YFSETQ. Between the trimmed V and J ends, which lost 9 bases and 1 base, there was a span of 16 bases. The data were produced by immunoSEQ multiplex PCR, yet TCRdb's version contains in-frame clones alone and is incomplete. The table records about 240,000 clones, about 90% of them present only once. V and J are TRBV5-1 and TRBJ1-1; a possible D gene is TRBD1 (6 bases). The source is a woman aged 30 to 39 in good health and CMV-seropositive. The specimen sequenced was PBMCs. In nucleotides, the CDR3 is TGCGCCACCAAACCGGGGACAACGAACACTGAAGCTTTCTTT. Translated: CATKPGTTNTEAFF. Together with reference TRBV5-1 and TRBJ1-1, the CDR3 gives the full variable domain: KAGVTQTPRYLIKTRGQQVTLSCSPISGHRSVSWYQQTPGQGLQFLFEYFSETQRNKGNFPGRFSGRQFSNSRSEMNVSTLELGDSALYLCATKPGTTNTEAFFGQGTRLTVV.